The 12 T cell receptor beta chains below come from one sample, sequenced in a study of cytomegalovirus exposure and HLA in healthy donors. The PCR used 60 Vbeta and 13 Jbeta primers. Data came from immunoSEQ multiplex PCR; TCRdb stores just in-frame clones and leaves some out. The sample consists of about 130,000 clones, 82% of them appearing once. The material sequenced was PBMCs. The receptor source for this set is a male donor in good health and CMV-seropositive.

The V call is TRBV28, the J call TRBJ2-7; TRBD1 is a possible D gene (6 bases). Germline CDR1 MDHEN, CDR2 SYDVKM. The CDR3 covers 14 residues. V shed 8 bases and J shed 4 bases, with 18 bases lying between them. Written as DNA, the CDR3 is TGTGCCAGCCGCCTGGGGGCAGGGTTGTACGAGCAGTACTTC. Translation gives CASRLGAGLYEQYF.

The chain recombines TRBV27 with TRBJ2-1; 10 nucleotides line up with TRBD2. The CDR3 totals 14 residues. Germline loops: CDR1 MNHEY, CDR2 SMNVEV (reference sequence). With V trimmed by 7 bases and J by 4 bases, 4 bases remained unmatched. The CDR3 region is CASTPTSGYNEQFF. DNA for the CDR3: TGTGCCAGCACCCCGACTAGCGGGTACAATGAGCAGTTCTTC.

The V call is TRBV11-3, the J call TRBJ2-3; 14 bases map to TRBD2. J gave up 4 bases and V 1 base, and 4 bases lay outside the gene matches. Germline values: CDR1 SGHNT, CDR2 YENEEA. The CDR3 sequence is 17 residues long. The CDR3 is CASSLGLAGGLADTQYF. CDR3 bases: TGTGCCAGCAGCTTAGGACTAGCGGGAGGGCTTGCAGATACGCAGTATTTT.

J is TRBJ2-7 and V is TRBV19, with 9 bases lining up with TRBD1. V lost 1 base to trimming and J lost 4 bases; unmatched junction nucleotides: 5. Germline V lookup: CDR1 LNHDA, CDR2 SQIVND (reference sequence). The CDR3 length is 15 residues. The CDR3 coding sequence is TGTGCCAGTAGTATAGGACAGGGGGGAGAATACGAGCAGTACTTC. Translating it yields CASSIGQGGEYEQYF.

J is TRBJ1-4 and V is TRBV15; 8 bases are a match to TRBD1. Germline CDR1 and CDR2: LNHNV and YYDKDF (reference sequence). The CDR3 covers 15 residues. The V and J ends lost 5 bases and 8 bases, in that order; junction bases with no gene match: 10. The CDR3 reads CATSLEDRDLEKLFF. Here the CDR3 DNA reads TGTGCCACCAGCCTCGAGGACAGGGACCTGGAAAAACTGTTTTTT.

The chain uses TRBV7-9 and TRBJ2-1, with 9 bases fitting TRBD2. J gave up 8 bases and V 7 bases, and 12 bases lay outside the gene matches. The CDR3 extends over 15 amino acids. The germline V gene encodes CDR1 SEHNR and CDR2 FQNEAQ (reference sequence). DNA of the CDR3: TGTGCCAGCACCGAATTAGCGGGAGATCTAGATGAGCAGTTCTTC. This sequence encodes CASTELAGDLDEQFF.

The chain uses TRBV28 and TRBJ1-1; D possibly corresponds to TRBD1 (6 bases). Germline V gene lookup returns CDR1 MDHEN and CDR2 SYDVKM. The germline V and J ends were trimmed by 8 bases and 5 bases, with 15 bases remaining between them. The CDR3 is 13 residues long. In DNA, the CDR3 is TGTGCCAGCGTCGAGGGGGACGGAACTGAAGCTTTCTTT. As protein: CASVEGDGTEAFF.

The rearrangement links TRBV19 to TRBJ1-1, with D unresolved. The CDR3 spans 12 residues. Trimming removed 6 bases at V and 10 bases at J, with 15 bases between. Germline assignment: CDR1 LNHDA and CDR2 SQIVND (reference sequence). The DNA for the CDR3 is TGTGCCAGTAGAGCCTCCGGCGCGGTAGCTTTCTTT. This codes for CASRASGAVAFF.

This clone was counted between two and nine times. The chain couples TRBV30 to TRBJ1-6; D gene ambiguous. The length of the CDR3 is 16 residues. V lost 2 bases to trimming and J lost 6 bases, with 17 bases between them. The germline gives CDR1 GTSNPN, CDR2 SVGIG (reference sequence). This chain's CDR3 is CAWSTATLLINSPLHF. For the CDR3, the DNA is TGTGCCTGGAGTACAGCAACCCTCCTAATTAATTCACCCCTCCACTTT.

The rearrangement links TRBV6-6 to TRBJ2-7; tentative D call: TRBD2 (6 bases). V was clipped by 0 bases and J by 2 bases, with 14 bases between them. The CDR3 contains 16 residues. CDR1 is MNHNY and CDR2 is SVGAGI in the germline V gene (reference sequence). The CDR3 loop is CASSYSRDSPTYEQYF. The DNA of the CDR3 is TGTGCCAGCAGTTACTCGAGGGACTCCCCTACCTACGAGCAGTACTTC.

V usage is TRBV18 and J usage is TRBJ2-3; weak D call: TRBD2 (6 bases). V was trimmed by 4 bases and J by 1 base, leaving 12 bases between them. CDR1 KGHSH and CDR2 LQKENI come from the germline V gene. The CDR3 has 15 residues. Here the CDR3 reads CASSQNPSGTDTQYF. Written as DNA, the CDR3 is TGTGCCAGCTCACAAAACCCTAGCGGCACAGATACGCAGTATTTT.

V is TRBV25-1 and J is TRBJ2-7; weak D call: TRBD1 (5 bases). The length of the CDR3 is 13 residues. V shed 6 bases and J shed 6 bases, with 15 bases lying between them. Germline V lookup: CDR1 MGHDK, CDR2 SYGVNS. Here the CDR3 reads CASSTEGAGEQYF. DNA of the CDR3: TGTGCCAGCAGCACCGAAGGGGCCGGCGAGCAGTACTTC.